One sample yielded the 28 T cell receptor beta chains listed below, sequenced in a study of OX40 agonist ivuxolimab in advanced cancers. Sequencing was performed with immunoSEQ multiplex PCR; in TCRdb, only in-frame clones are kept and a portion is missing. The data show 45,000 to 50,000 clones, roughly 91% seen once. The sample here was CD4+ or CD8+ T cells sorted from blood, taken in a trial of the OX40 agonist ivuxolimab. The source is an adult with an advanced solid tumor such as melanoma, head and neck, liver or kidney cancer.

The chain employs TRBV19 and TRBJ1-1, with 7 bases identical to TRBD1. This CDR3 has 16 amino acids. Germline values: CDR1 LNHDA, CDR2 SQIVND (reference sequence). Trimming took 5 bases from V and 5 from J; bases not matched to a gene: 14. CDR3 nucleotide sequence: TGTGCCAGTAGTCCCCGACAGGGTAAGACGAATACTGAAGCTTTCTTT. Amino acids: CASSPRQGKTNTEAFF.

The chain joins TRBV5-4 to TRBJ2-3; no clear D. This CDR3 has 14 amino acids. CDR1 SGHNT and CDR2 YYREEE come from the germline V gene (reference sequence). V shed 2 bases and J shed 2 bases, with 9 bases lying between them. In nucleotides, the CDR3 is TGTGCCAGCAGCTTAGTGGCCTACACAGATACGCAGTATTTT. Its protein product is CASSLVAYTDTQYF.

This clone has only one observation. V and J are TRBV27 and TRBJ2-7; D unresolved. CDR3 length: 14 amino acids. The germline V gene encodes CDR1 MNHEY and CDR2 SMNVEV (reference sequence). V was trimmed by 7 bases and J by 6 bases, leaving 19 bases between them. The CDR3 loop is CASMYGFGPGEQYF. The CDR3 region has the DNA TGTGCCAGCATGTACGGCTTTGGGCCTGGCGAGCAGTACTTC.

The V call is TRBV27, the J call TRBJ2-7; TRBD2 matches 9 bases. The CDR3 sequence is 15 residues long. The germline V gene encodes CDR1 MNHEY and CDR2 SMNVEV (reference sequence). The V segment lost 2 bases and the J segment 1 base; nucleotides outside the gene matches: 3. The CDR3, as DNA: TGTGCCAGCAGTTTAGCGGGGGGGTATTCCTACGAGCAGTACTTC. This codes for CASSLAGGYSYEQYF.

By share of the sample, this clone is medium-sized. This CDR3 is also generated by other DNA sequences in the sample. The chain carries TRBV5-5 and TRBJ2-7, with 10 bases that match TRBD1. Germline V CDR1 and CDR2: SGHKS, YYEKEE (reference sequence). Germline trimming cut 4 bases from V and 3 bases from J; bases unmatched to any gene: 7. The CDR3 extends over 15 amino acids. The CDR3 is CASSPSTGGLYEQYF. DNA of the CDR3: TGTGCCAGCAGCCCCTCGACAGGGGGCCTCTACGAGCAGTACTTC.

The chain recombines TRBV5-5 with TRBJ1-1, with D possibly TRBD1 on 5 matching bases. The germline CDR1 and CDR2 sequences are SGHKS and YYEKEE (reference sequence). The CDR3 sequence is 14 residues long. Deletions cut 4 bases from V and 4 bases from J, with 14 bases between. The CDR3 sequence is CASSTGGGSTEAFF. The CDR3 DNA follows: TGTGCCAGCAGCACCGGGGGAGGGAGCACTGAAGCTTTCTTT.

This clone was recorded once. V and J are TRBV9 and TRBJ2-5, with 8 bases aligning to TRBD1. The CDR3 covers 13 residues. Germline assignment: CDR1 SGDLS and CDR2 YYNGEE. The J segment lost 10 bases and the V segment lost 3 bases, leaving 8 bases of the junction unmatched. In DNA, the CDR3 is TGTGCCAGCAGCGGCATACAGGGGGGCAACCAGTACTTC. This gives the protein CASSGIQGGNQYF. The full variable domain, in which reference TRBV9 and TRBJ2-5 provide the parts outside the CDR3, is DSGVTQTPKHLITATGQRVTLRCSPRSGDLSVYWYQQSLDQGLQFLIQYYNGEERAKGNILERFSAQQFPDLHSELNLSSLELGDSALYFCASSGIQGGNQYFGPGTRLLVL.

V is TRBV19 and J is TRBJ1-3; no reliable D call. This CDR3 comprises 16 residues. Trimming left V 2 bases short and J 0 bases short, with 11 bases between. CDR1 is LNHDA and CDR2 is SQIVND in the germline V gene (reference sequence). The CDR3 here is CASSISGLLSGNTIYF. The CDR3 nucleotides read TGTGCCAGTAGTATATCTGGTCTGCTCTCTGGAAACACCATATATTTT.

The table lists this clone with a count of one. The chain couples TRBV11-2 to TRBJ2-7; 7 bases agree with TRBD2. Germline V lookup: CDR1 SGHAT, CDR2 FQNNGV. Trimming removed 4 bases from V and 2 bases from J; junction bases left unmatched: 5. This CDR3 is built from 14 residues. The CDR3 sequence: CASSSQRGPYEQYF. In DNA form, the CDR3 reads TGTGCCAGCAGCTCCCAGCGGGGCCCCTACGAGCAGTACTTC.

This sequence joins TRBV6-5 and TRBJ2-2; no clear D gene. The germline gives CDR1 MNHEY, CDR2 SVGAGI. Trimming shortened V by 2 bases and J by 4 bases, and 2 bases separated the two germline ends. The CDR3 contains 12 residues. The DNA of the CDR3 is TGTGCCAGCAGTTACACCACCGGGGAGCTGTTTTTT. Translation: CASSYTTGELFF.

The CDR3 spells CASSLETQTYEQYF. In DNA form, the CDR3 reads TGTGCCAGCAGCTTGGAGACACAAACCTACGAGCAGTACTTC. The chain has TRBV5-6 and TRBJ2-7; D is uncertain. Germline CDR1 SGHDT, CDR2 YYEEEE. The CDR3 runs 14 residues. Trimming stripped 0 bases from V and 2 bases from J, with 9 bases between.

The genes are TRBV19 and TRBJ2-7, with unresolved D. V lost 5 bases, J lost 3 bases, and 14 bases lay in between. Per the germline V gene, CDR1 is LNHDA and CDR2 is SQIVND (reference sequence). The CDR3 extends over 14 amino acids. The DNA for the CDR3 is TGTGCCAGTAGTCACAAGATTTTCTACTACGAGCAGTACTTC. It is translated as CASSHKIFYYEQYF.

V and J are TRBV6-5 and TRBJ1-5, with D maybe TRBD2 (5 bases). The DNA end is a closer match to TRBJ2-3, so the J assignment may be wrong. This CDR3 is built from 15 residues. In germline, CDR1 is MNHEY, CDR2 SVGAGI. Written as DNA, the CDR3 is TGTGCCAGCACCTACGCGGGTCTTGGCGCTCAGCCCCAGTATTTT. Translation: CASTYAGLGAQPQYF.

The chain uses TRBV18 and TRBJ2-5; 7 bases line up with TRBD2. The end of the DNA fits TRBJ2-7 better, so the J call may be wrong. The CDR3 runs 16 residues. Germline CDR1 is KGHSH and CDR2 is LQKENI. This chain's CDR3 is CASSPDEREASYEQYF. In DNA, the CDR3 is TGTGCCAGCTCACCAGACGAACGGGAGGCATCCTACGAGCAGTACTTC.

This clone was detected a few times. V is TRBV19 and J is TRBJ1-1, with D possibly TRBD1 on 6 matching bases. V gave up 1 base and J gave up 7 bases, with 7 bases separating them. CDR3 size: 12 residues. Per germline, CDR1 LNHDA and CDR2 SQIVND (reference sequence). The CDR3 sequence: CASSIGTVEAFF. CDR3 nucleotides: TGTGCCAGTAGTATAGGGACAGTTGAAGCTTTCTTT.

The chain recombines TRBV5-1 with TRBJ1-2; 9 positions agree with TRBD1. The CDR3 spans 14 residues. Per the germline V gene, CDR1 is SGHRS and CDR2 is YFSETQ. V lost 3 bases, J lost 6 bases, and 6 bases stayed unmatched. This CDR3 is CASSSNRGRDGYTF. DNA for the CDR3: TGCGCCAGCAGCTCGAACAGGGGGCGAGATGGCTACACCTTC.

The chain joins TRBV30 to TRBJ1-2, with TRBD1 identical over 9 bases. This CDR3 is built from 12 residues. In germline, CDR1 is GTSNPN, CDR2 SVGIG (reference sequence). Losses at the gene ends were 7 bases for V and 3 bases for J; bases not matched to a gene: 3. CDR3 amino acids: CAFTGGDYGYTF. CDR3 nucleotide sequence: TGTGCCTTCACAGGGGGCGACTATGGCTACACCTTC. The entire variable domain, with the rest obtained from reference TRBV30 and TRBJ1-2, is as follows: SQTIHQWPATLVQPVGSPLSLECTVEGTSNPNLYWYRQAAGRGLQLLFYSVGIGQISSEVPQNLSASRPQDRQFILSSKKLLLSDSGFYLCAFTGGDYGYTFGSGTRLTVV.

V is TRBV25-1 and J is TRBJ2-7; unclear D gene. Trimming removed 3 bases from V and 6 bases from J, with 9 bases in between. Germline-derived CDR1 and CDR2 are MGHDK and SYGVNS. The CDR3 runs 12 residues. CDR3 coding DNA: TGTGCCAGCAGTGATATCCCGGGCGAGCAGTACTTC. It specifies CASSDIPGEQYF.

This clone is deemed medium-sized. The genes are TRBV16 and TRBJ2-7, with D hard to call. Trimming took off 0 bases at V and 5 bases at J, with 11 bases between the two ends. Per the germline V gene, CDR1 is KGHSY and CDR2 is FQNENV. There are 14 residues in the CDR3. DNA for the CDR3: TGTGCCAGCAGCCAATCGCCCAGGTCAGACGAGCAGTACTTC. This codes for CASSQSPRSDEQYF.

Only a few counts were recorded for this clone. The chain employs TRBV21-1 and TRBJ1-2. TRBV21-1 is described as a pseudogene. This CDR3 comprises 14 residues. Written as DNA, the CDR3 is TGCCCCCCCTCCACACCGGACTCTGACTATGGCTACACCTTC. Its translation: CPPSTPDSDYGYTF.

The chain uses TRBV9 and TRBJ2-5; D could derive from TRBD1 or TRBD2 (6 bases each). The V gene lost 0 bases and the J gene lost 4 bases, with 10 bases spanning the gap. Germline CDR1 and CDR2: SGDLS and YYNGEE. CDR3 length: 14 residues. CDR3 DNA sequence: TGTGCCAGCAGCGTAGAGGGGGGAGGAGAGACCCAGTACTTC. Translated, it gives CASSVEGGGETQYF.

The chain links TRBV27 to TRBJ1-6; 9 bases match TRBD1. The CDR3 runs 17 residues. V dropped 5 bases and J dropped 11; count of bases not matched to a gene: 16. Germline V gives CDR1 MNHEY, CDR2 SMNVEV (reference sequence). The CDR3: CASSLTSTGQGKPPLHF. Here the CDR3 DNA reads TGTGCCAGCAGTCTTACCTCGACGGGACAGGGAAAACCACCCCTCCACTTT.

The chain recombines TRBV7-6 with TRBJ2-5; TRBD2 is a possible D gene (6 bases). The CDR3 runs 15 residues. The germline V gene encodes CDR1 SGHVS and CDR2 FNYEAQ. Trimming stripped 6 bases from V and 2 bases from J, with 16 bases between. CDR3 in amino acids: CASRPSIRGQETQYF. As DNA, the CDR3 is TGTGCCAGCAGGCCCTCAATCCGGGGGCAAGAGACCCAGTACTTC.

The rearrangement links TRBV7-9 to TRBJ1-2; D not resolved. CDR1 SEHNR and CDR2 FQNEAQ come from the germline V gene (reference sequence). This CDR3 contains 13 residues. Trimming left V 2 bases short and J 5 bases short, with 9 bases between. In nucleotides, the CDR3 is TGTGCCAGCAGCTTACTAACAGTATATGGCTACACCTTC. Protein: CASSLLTVYGYTF.

CDR3 nucleotides: TGTGCCAGCAGTTACGTAGCGGGTCCACAAGAGACCCAGTACTTC. Translation gives CASSYVAGPQETQYF. V usage is TRBV6-6 and J usage is TRBJ2-5; 7 nucleotides match TRBD2. Looked up from germline, CDR1 is MNHNY and CDR2 is SVGAGI (reference sequence). The junction had 5 bases not matched to a gene; V was cut back by 2 bases and J by 2 bases. The CDR3 runs to 15 residues.

As concerns this clone: This could be a read error, since a much larger clone is one nucleotide away. Other DNA sequences in the sample encode the same CDR3. This chain links TRBV5-6 with TRBJ2-7; TRBD2 agrees at 10 bases. The V gene end was trimmed by 10 bases and the J gene end by 7 bases; junction bases not matched to a gene: 17. Germline CDR1 reads SGHDT; CDR2 reads YYEEEE. This CDR3 comprises 15 residues. The DNA for the CDR3 is TGTGCCCGCCGCTTGGGCCTAGCGGGGGCGGGGGAGCAGTACTTC. Its translation is CARRLGLAGAGEQYF.

The V gene is TRBV5-4, the J gene TRBJ1-4; D gene ambiguous. Trimming pared 1 base from V and 1 base from J, leaving 5 bases between. Germline CDR1 and CDR2: SGHNT and YYREEE (reference sequence). This CDR3 is built from 14 residues. In DNA, the CDR3 is TGTGCCAGCAGCTTGAAGGAAACTAATGAAAAACTGTTTTTT. Translation gives CASSLKETNEKLFF.

This chain links TRBV5-1 with TRBJ2-2; D is uncertain. The V and J ends lost 5 bases and 6 bases respectively, with 14 bases between them. The CDR3 loop spans 14 amino acids. Germline V gene sequence: CDR1 SGHRS, CDR2 YFSETQ. For the CDR3, the DNA is TGCGCCAGCAGAACGGGCGTTAGTTCCGGGGAGCTGTTTTTT. Its translation: CASRTGVSSGELFF. The whole variable domain, filled in from reference TRBV5-1 and TRBJ2-2, reads KAGVTQTPRYLIKTRGQQVTLSCSPISGHRSVSWYQQTPGQGLQFLFEYFSETQRNKGNFPGRFSGRQFSNSRSEMNVSTLELGDSALYLCASRTGVSSGELFFGEGSRLTVL.